This entry lists 17 T cell receptor beta chains sequenced from one sample in a study of regulatory T cells in long-lasting Graves disease. HTBI primers from iRepertoire and Arm-PCR of CDR3 regions yielded the TCR beta libraries. Each CDR3 protein gets one entry after TCRdb re-called the multiplex PCR reads with MiXCR. The sample shows about 220,000 distinct CDR3 sequences, about 16% of them seen only once. Sample time point: newly diagnosed GD, antithyroid drugs for less than 3 months. Construction of the TCR library relied on RNA isolated from PBMCs. This specimen was peripheral blood mononuclear cells (PBMCs), taken at new diagnosis, from a patient treated with antithyroid drugs. The receptors shown here come from a female donor with Graves disease.

CDR3 region: CASSFIRAPPYNEQFF. The CDR3, as DNA: TGTGCCAGCAGTTTTATTAGGGCCCCCCCCTACAATGAGCAGTTCTTC. This chain joins TRBV28 and TRBJ2-1; no firm D call. Between the trimmed V and J ends, which lost 3 bases and 2 bases, there was a span of 14 bases. Germline assignment: CDR1 MDHEN and CDR2 SYDVKM. This CDR3 has 16 residues.

This clonotype was seen many times. The chain couples TRBV11-3 to TRBJ2-3, with D unclear. The germline V and J ends were trimmed by 5 bases and 3 bases, with 9 bases remaining between them. CDR3 size: 13 residues. The germline gives CDR1 SGHNT, CDR2 YENEEA. CDR3 DNA: TGTGCCAGCAGCCGAACCGGGACAGATACGCAGTATTTT. Translated, it gives CASSRTGTDTQYF. The full variable domain, with the rest looked up from reference TRBV11-3 and TRBJ2-3, is EAGVVQSPRYKIIEKKQPVAFWCNPISGHNTLYWYLQNLGQGPELLIRYENEEAVDDSQLPKDRFSAERLKGVDSTLKIQPAELGDSAVYLCASSRTGTDTQYFGPGTRLTVL.

There are many counts of this clonotype. The rearrangement links TRBV27 to TRBJ2-5, with D tentatively TRBD1 or TRBD2 (6 bases each). With 6 bases removed from V and 5 bases from J, the gap between germline ends came to 16 bases. Germline CDR1 is MNHEY and CDR2 is SMNVEV (reference sequence). The CDR3 is made up of 14 amino acids. Written as DNA, the CDR3 is TGTGCCAGCAGCCTCCGCCGAGGGGGGGAGACCCAGTACTTC. This translates into CASSLRRGGETQYF.

This clonotype occurred a few times. The chain has TRBV28 and TRBJ2-1; D is uncertain. Trimming took off 2 bases at V and 6 bases at J, with 11 bases between the two ends. The CDR3 consists of 14 residues. CDR1 MDHEN and CDR2 SYDVKM come from the germline V gene. The CDR3 sequence is CASSLASSSNEQFF. The CDR3 DNA is TGTGCCAGCAGTTTAGCGTCGAGTTCCAATGAGCAGTTCTTC.

This clonotype was detected ten times or more. The chain carries TRBV6-2 or TRBV6-3 and TRBJ2-5; 9 bases match TRBD2. Germline CDR1 and CDR2: MNHEY and SVGEGT. This CDR3 region has 15 residues. V shed 3 bases and J 4 bases; nucleotides not matched to a gene: 6. CDR3: CASSYLGAGGETQYF. In DNA form, the CDR3 reads TGTGCCAGCAGTTATCTAGGAGCGGGAGGAGAGACCCAGTACTTC.

In its sample, this clonotype was seen a few times. The rearrangement links TRBV30 to TRBJ2-7, with 10 bases aligning to TRBD1. V gave up 5 bases and J gave up 3 bases; unmatched junction bases: 10. Germline V gene sequence: CDR1 GTSNPN, CDR2 SVGIG (reference sequence). The CDR3 runs to 15 residues. Here the CDR3 reads CAWVRQGAKIYEQYF. The CDR3, as DNA: TGTGCCTGGGTAAGACAGGGGGCGAAGATCTACGAGCAGTACTTC.

This clonotype was seen at least ten times. The chain combines TRBV18 with TRBJ1-2; D remains ambiguous. CDR3 size: 14 residues. Trimming stripped 3 bases from V and 8 bases from J, with 16 bases between. The germline V gene has CDR1 KGHSH and CDR2 LQKENI. The CDR3 loop is CASSPSATLIGYTF. The CDR3 DNA reads as TGTGCCAGCTCACCCTCGGCCACATTGATCGGCTACACCTTC.

This clonotype was found once. V gene TRBV7-2 combines with J gene TRBJ2-1, with 7 bases identical to TRBD1. CDR1 and CDR2 (germline): SGHTA, FQGNSA. V was clipped by 4 bases and J by 9 bases; unmatched bases: 9. CDR3 length: 14 residues. CDR3 sequence: CASSWVGQLSEQFF. The CDR3 DNA follows: TGTGCCAGCAGCTGGGTGGGACAGTTATCTGAGCAGTTCTTC.

This clonotype showed up many times. Compared with germline, one end of the junction differs, possibly owing to a read error. The V and J genes are TRBV20-1 and TRBJ2-1; perhaps TRBD2 as D (6 bases). Germline V gene data show CDR1 as DFQATT and CDR2 as SNEGSKA (reference sequence). This CDR3 region has 15 residues. The CDR3 nucleotides read TGCAGTACTAGTCGGCTAGCGACCGACTACAATGAGCAGTTCTTC. It is translated as CSTSRLATDYNEQFF.

This clonotype was recorded many times. The DNA of the CDR3 is TGTGCCAGCAGCTCTCGGACAGCCAATTCCTACGAGCAGTACTTC. It is translated as CASSSRTANSYEQYF. This rearrangement joins TRBV7-9 to TRBJ2-7; D may be TRBD1 (6 bases). The length of the CDR3 is 15 residues. The ends were cut back, 4 bases at V and 1 base at J, with 14 bases in the middle. The germline gives CDR1 SEHNR, CDR2 FQNEAQ (reference sequence).

V is TRBV4-1 and J is TRBJ1-3; D gene unclear. The CDR3 totals 15 residues. Between the trimmed V and J ends, which lost 1 base and 7 bases, there was a span of 14 bases. The germline V gene has CDR1 MGHRA and CDR2 YSYEKL. In DNA form, the CDR3 reads TGCGCCAGCAGCCAAGGTGACTTCCTCGGGAACACCATATATTTT. Translated, it gives CASSQGDFLGNTIYF.

The chain combines TRBV7-9 with TRBJ2-1, with 9 bases identical to TRBD1. CDR1 SEHNR and CDR2 FQNEAQ come from the germline V gene (reference sequence). Trimming cost V 3 bases and J 4 bases; bases outside gene matches: 10. The length of the CDR3 is 17 residues. The CDR3 DNA is TGTGCCAGCAGCTTGACTGCCGGGACAGGGATATACAATGAGCAGTTCTTC. Amino acids: CASSLTAGTGIYNEQFF.

This clonotype turned up a few times. The rearrangement uses TRBV7-2 and TRBJ2-7, with 8 bases lining up with TRBD2. The CDR3 consists of 15 residues. Germline V gene data show CDR1 as SGHTA and CDR2 as FQGNSA. The trim removed 5 bases at V and 0 bases at J, leaving 6 bases unmatched. The DNA of the CDR3 is TGTGCCAGCAGCCTTCTAGCGGGCCTCTCCTACGAGCAGTACTTC. Residues: CASSLLAGLSYEQYF.

V usage is TRBV7-9 and J usage is TRBJ1-5, with 9 bases identical to TRBD1. Germline values: CDR1 SEHNR, CDR2 FQNEAQ (reference sequence). This CDR3 region has 15 residues. The V gene end was trimmed by 8 bases and the J gene end by 0 bases; junction bases not matched to a gene: 5. CDR3 nucleotides: TGTGCCAGCGGATGGGACAGGGCTAGCAATCAGCCCCAGCATTTT. Protein sequence: CASGWDRASNQPQHF.

This clonotype was found many times. J is TRBJ2-7 and V is TRBV20-1; tentative D call: TRBD1 (6 bases). The CDR3 has 12 residues. Germline CDR1 and CDR2: DFQATT and SNEGSKA (reference sequence). CDR3 sequence: CSGSGELNEQYF. DNA of the CDR3: TGCAGCGGGTCAGGGGAGTTAAACGAGCAGTACTTC.

This clonotype was detected many times. CDR3 amino acids: CASRAGGSSYNEQFF. The DNA of the CDR3 is TGTGCCAGCCGAGCGGGAGGAAGCTCCTACAATGAGCAGTTCTTC. V is TRBV19 and J is TRBJ2-1; 9 nucleotides line up with TRBD2. The germline V gene has CDR1 LNHDA and CDR2 SQIVND (reference sequence). Trimming removed 9 bases from V and 0 bases from J; junction bases left unmatched: 6. There are 15 residues in the CDR3.

This clonotype appeared many times. The V gene is TRBV20-1, the J gene TRBJ2-7; no reliable D call. V lost 2 bases and J 4 bases, leaving 15 bases between the germline ends. The CDR3 runs to 14 residues. Germline CDR1 DFQATT, CDR2 SNEGSKA (reference sequence). The CDR3, as DNA: TGCAGTGCTAGAATGACCGGCTCGGGTTACGAGCAGTACTTC. This encodes CSARMTGSGYEQYF.